This TCR beta chain emerged from a study of long-term antiretroviral therapy in people with HIV. Samples were assayed with immunoSEQ v3.0 at survey level. Using immunoSEQ multiplex PCR, the repertoire was profiled, and TCRdb retains in-frame clones only, with some absent. The sample consists of approximately 19,000 clones, approximately 79% of them appearing once. Broader study findings: Repertoires looked antigen-experienced, with only a slight naive shift after ART. Even long-term ART left TRB diversity below transplant donor controls, despite gains. Therapy changes, viral resistance and ART adherence were not documented in the available data.

On this clone: The antigen remains unidentified.

Deletions cut 4 bases from V and 4 bases from J, with 14 bases between. This CDR3 region has 14 residues. The germline V gene has CDR1 SGHNT and CDR2 YYREEE (reference sequence). The sample in question was unsorted PBMCs, obtained at the start of antiretroviral therapy, before treatment. This TCR was recovered from a man between 18 and 29 years old with HIV. The chain uses TRBV5-4 and TRBJ1-1; D may be TRBD1 (5 bases). This chain's CDR3 is CASSTGTFGTEAFF. CDR3 DNA: TGTGCCAGCAGCACCGGGACTTTTGGCACTGAAGCTTTCTTT.